The 14 T cell receptor beta chains listed next were all sequenced from one sample in a study of T-cell reconstitution after alpha-beta-depleted transplantation in children. This sample's TCRbeta library carried unique molecular identifier barcodes. From the PCR reads, TCRdb called clonotypes with MiXCR, one entry per CDR3 protein. There are about 580,000 distinct CDR3 sequences in the sample; under 30% occur only once, and about 14% lies in the top ten. The sample was PBMCs, mostly from graft donor cells, taken 360 days after TCRalphabeta/CD19-depleted stem cell transplant. Receptor source: a boy under two years old who had a stem cell transplant for acute myeloid leukemia, so the T cells may come from the graft donor.

In its sample, this clonotype was seen a few times. The chain combines TRBV21-1 with TRBJ2-3; TRBD2, the table's D call, was not compared with the DNA. TRBV21-1 is flagged as a pseudogene. The CDR3 is made up of 13 amino acids. The CDR3 here is CASSRSGTDTQYF. The CDR3 region has the DNA TGTGCCAGCAGCAGGAGCGGTACCGATACGCAGTATTTT.

Only a few counts were recorded for this clonotype. This chain links TRBV10-3 with TRBJ2-7; weak D call: TRBD1 (6 bases). The CDR3 has 13 amino acids. The V end was cut by 4 bases, the J end by 2 bases, with 9 bases between. CDR1 and CDR2 (germline): ENHRY, SYGVKD. CDR3 in amino acids: CAISADSTYEQYV. The CDR3 nucleotides are TGTGCCATCAGTGCGGACAGTACCTACGAGCAGTACGTC.

This clonotype has just a few counts. The chain links TRBV20-1 to TRBJ2-5, with TRBD2 identical over 11 bases. Germline loops: CDR1 DFQATT, CDR2 SNEGSKA (reference sequence). V shed 2 bases and J 1 base; nucleotides not matched to a gene: 6. CDR3 length: 16 amino acids. The CDR3 loop reads CSARLGSGGVQETQYF. Here the CDR3 DNA reads TGCAGTGCTAGACTGGGTAGCGGGGGGGTCCAAGAGACCCAGTACTTC.

This clonotype came up a few times. The CDR3 DNA is TGTGCTAGTGGTTACGGGGGTTACACTGAAGCTTTCTTT. This encodes CASGYGGYTEAFF. The chain employs TRBV12-5 and TRBJ1-1, with D maybe TRBD1 (5 bases). Looked up from germline, CDR1 is LGHNT and CDR2 is FRNRAP. V was shortened by 4 bases and J by 3 bases, with 9 bases between the two germline ends. The CDR3 is made up of 13 amino acids.

The chain is built from TRBV11-1 and TRBJ2-1; TRBD2 matches at 7 bases. Germline V gene lookup returns CDR1 SGHAT and CDR2 FQDESV (reference sequence). V shed 2 bases and J 0 bases; nucleotides not matched to a gene: 13. The CDR3 extends over 19 amino acids. The CDR3, as DNA: TGTGCCAGCAGCTTATCCGTTTTAGTGGGGGGGTTCTCCTACAATGAGCAGTTCTTC. Protein product: CASSLSVLVGGFSYNEQFF.

This clonotype was counted ten times or more. The chain combines TRBV20-1 with TRBJ2-7; tentatively, D is TRBD1 or TRBD2 (5 bases each). CDR1 and CDR2 (germline): DFQATT, SNEGSKA (reference sequence). This CDR3 has 12 amino acids. The DNA of the CDR3 is TGCAGCCTCGGGACGGACTTTTACGAGCAGTACTTC. Protein sequence: CSLGTDFYEQYF.

This clonotype was seen a handful of times. The chain uses TRBV29-1 and TRBJ2-1; D not certain. Germline V gene lookup returns CDR1 SQVTM and CDR2 ANQGSEA. This CDR3 has 12 residues. V lost 6 bases, J lost 5 bases, and 11 bases lay in between. Here the CDR3 reads CSVHRLDNEQFF. CDR3 DNA: TGCAGCGTCCATAGGTTAGACAATGAGCAGTTCTTC.

This clonotype appeared a few times. The J gene is TRBJ2-5, the V gene TRBV13; 11 bases fit TRBD2. From germline, CDR1 is PRHDT and CDR2 FYEKMQ (reference sequence). J was trimmed by 2 bases and V by 5 bases; bases with no gene match: 4. The CDR3 contains 15 residues. The CDR3 spells CASSTTSGGQETQYF. DNA for the CDR3: TGTGCCAGCAGCACCACTAGCGGGGGACAAGAGACCCAGTACTTC.

This clonotype has ten or more counts. The chain employs TRBV11-2 and TRBJ2-7; 7 bases are a match to TRBD1. The germline CDR1 and CDR2 sequences are SGHAT and FQNNGV. Losses at the gene ends were 1 base for V and 1 base for J; bases not matched to a gene: 4. This CDR3 has 15 residues. The CDR3: CASSLAKGQSYEQYV. The CDR3 coding sequence is TGTGCCAGCAGCTTAGCAAAGGGACAGTCCTACGAGCAGTACGTC.

This clonotype came up a few times. The chain employs TRBV12-3 or TRBV12-4 and TRBJ1-5; perhaps TRBD1 as D (6 bases). V lost 0 bases to trimming and J lost 1 base, with 10 bases between them. This CDR3 is 16 amino acids long. CDR3 loop: CASSLAWTASNQPQHF. The CDR3 DNA sequence: TGTGCCAGCAGTTTAGCCTGGACAGCGAGCAATCAGCCCCAGCATTTT.

Only a few counts were recorded for this clonotype. The V call is TRBV20-1, the J call TRBJ1-2; no clear D gene. Germline-derived CDR1 and CDR2 are DFQATT and SNEGSKA (reference sequence). The CDR3 sequence is 13 residues long. V dropped 0 bases and J dropped 2 bases, with 7 bases sitting between them. CDR3 region: CSARDTRNYGYTF. The CDR3 DNA sequence: TGCAGTGCTAGAGACACGCGGAACTATGGCTACACCTTC.

This clonotype turned up a few times. The genes are TRBV15 and TRBJ1-4, with D unresolved. CDR3 length: 13 amino acids. CDR1 is LNHNV, CDR2 YYDKDF, per germline (reference sequence). The V end lost 1 base, the J end lost 8 bases, and 8 bases lay between the germline ends. The CDR3 DNA is TGTGCCACCAGCAGAGCCGCCGAAGAAAAACTGTTTTTT. Encoded protein: CATSRAAEEKLFF.

A single count supports this clonotype. The chain combines TRBV6-1 with TRBJ2-7; TRBD1 matches 10 bases. V gave up 6 bases and J gave up 1 base; unmatched junction bases: 3. The CDR3 is 14 residues long. Germline CDR1 reads MNHNS; CDR2 reads SASEGT. CDR3 sequence reads: CASRRGQGSYEQYF. The CDR3 DNA sequence: TGTGCCAGCAGACGGGGACAGGGGTCCTACGAGCAGTACTTC.

This clonotype was seen a handful of times. The chain recombines TRBV6-1 with TRBJ2-5, with D tentatively TRBD1 (7 bases). CDR3 length equals 15 residues. With 6 bases removed from V and 7 bases from J, the gap between germline ends came to 21 bases. Germline CDR1 and CDR2: MNHNS and SASEGT. This CDR3 reads CASRGRTGDVGTQYF. The CDR3 DNA is TGTGCCAGCAGAGGGAGGACAGGCGACGTGGGGACCCAGTACTTC.